A selection of T cell receptor beta chains follows, all from one sample in a study of blood T cell repertoires in COVID-19. Some clones are missing from TCRdb's copy, which holds only in-frame ones; the method was immunoSEQ multiplex PCR. The sample carries some 200,000 clones, 80% to 90% recorded once. The sample consisted of peripheral blood. All receptors come from a woman in her thirties or forties with COVID-19, enrolled during active disease. Each CDR3 is given with its conserved first and last residue. A D gene is named only where the DNA matches it firmly.

v_call | d_call | cdr3_aa
TRBV28 | NA | CASSLGVGGYTF
TRBV5-8 | TRBD1 | CASSSGGDLYEQFF
TRBV7-2 | NA | CASSVGLLNTEAFF
TRBV20-1 | TRBD1 | CSLQGANEQFF
TRBV2 | NA | CASKGNQDEQYF
TRBV21-1 | NA | CASSKDGGVSSYNEQFF
TRBV24-1 | NA | CATGGANTDTQYF
TRBV12-5 | NA | CASGLEVNTGELFF
TRBV2 | NA | CASSESPPLSGFNQPQHF
TRBV19 | NA | CASSIPGTGELFF
TRBV9 | TRBD2 | CASSVGLAGRRVVDTQYF
TRBV6-5 | NA | CASSPAAFNQPQHF
TRBV12-5 | NA | CASGLSSNTEAFF
TRBV12-3/TRBV12-4 | NA | CASSSGYNEQFF
TRBV15 | NA | CATSRDKEGKSSGANVLTF
TRBV30 | TRBD1 | CAWSQQGRGEAFF
TRBV7-9 | NA | CAGDTSGNTIYF
TRBV5-5 | NA | CASRRSPQTIFTEAFF